This entry lists 25 T cell receptor beta chains sequenced from one sample in a study of T cells in Graves' hyperthyroidism and ophthalmopathy. Amplification targeted TCR beta CDR3 regions from RNA transcripts. The study used the HTBI primer set for a first-round RT-PCR of the TCR CDR3. TCRdb passed the multiplex PCR reads through MiXCR, listing each CDR3 protein once. The data show some 92,000 distinct CDR3 sequences, 35% to 50% seen once. The sequencing input was peripheral blood or thyroid tissue (not recorded which). These receptors originate from a woman in her twenties or thirties with Graves' hyperthyroidism.

This clonotype was found many times. The rearrangement joins TRBV18 to TRBJ2-5, with TRBD2 as a possible D gene (5 bases). Between the trimmed V and J ends, which lost 2 bases and 3 bases, there was a span of 10 bases. The CDR3 loop spans 14 amino acids. Germline V gene sequence: CDR1 KGHSH, CDR2 LQKENI. This CDR3 reads CASSPSSGKETQYF. CDR3 DNA: TGTGCCAGCTCACCATCGAGCGGAAAAGAGACCCAGTACTTC. The variable domain in full, completed from reference TRBV18 and TRBJ2-5, reads NAGVMQNPRHLVRRRGQEARLRCSPMKGHSHVYWYRQLPEEGLKFMVYLQKENIIDESGMPKERFSAEFPKEGPSILRIQQVVRGDSAAYFCASSPSSGKETQYFGPGTRLLVL.

In this sample, this clonotype turned up many times. The chain carries TRBV2 and TRBJ1-4; 10 bases are shared with TRBD1. Germline V gives CDR1 SNHLY, CDR2 FYNNEI. J gave up 8 bases and V 6 bases, and 6 bases lay outside the gene matches. The CDR3 runs 14 residues. The CDR3 is CASRMTGGREKLFF. The CDR3 bases are TGTGCCAGCAGGATGACAGGGGGCCGGGAAAAACTGTTTTTT.

The rearrangement uses TRBV20-1 and TRBJ2-3; D gene unclear. V lost 5 bases and J 3 bases, leaving 15 bases between the germline ends. This CDR3 contains 14 residues. Germline V gene sequence: CDR1 DFQATT, CDR2 SNEGSKA (reference sequence). In DNA, the CDR3 is TGCAGTGCTGGACCCCGAGAAAAGACAGATACGCAGTATTTT. The encoded protein is CSAGPREKTDTQYF.

To note about this clonotype: Possible read error: a much larger clone is one base away. The chain recombines TRBV29-1 with TRBJ2-3, with D unclear. Trimming removed 8 bases from V and 7 bases from J, with 13 bases in between. The germline gives CDR1 SQVTM, CDR2 ANQGSEA. CDR3 size: 11 residues. The CDR3: CSFALGYTQYF. The CDR3 nucleotides read TGCAGCTTTGCCCTCGGGTATACGCAGTATTTT.

This sequence joins TRBV20-1 and TRBJ2-5, with 8 positions matching TRBD1. This CDR3 is 15 amino acids long. Germline V gene data show CDR1 as DFQATT and CDR2 as SNEGSKA (reference sequence). Trimming removed 0 bases from V and 5 bases from J; junction bases left unmatched: 8. CDR3 loop: CSARDSRGRQETQYF. Written as DNA, the CDR3 is TGCAGTGCTAGAGATTCCAGGGGGCGACAGGAGACCCAGTACTTC.

The chain has TRBV20-1 and TRBJ2-7; TRBD1 matches 9 bases. This CDR3 has 13 amino acids. Trimming at V came to 1 base and at J to 6 bases, leaving 4 bases not matched to a gene. Germline V gene lookup returns CDR1 DFQATT and CDR2 SNEGSKA (reference sequence). The CDR3 region has the DNA TGCAGTGCTAGAGGGACAGGGGTCCCCGAGCAGTACTTC. Translation: CSARGTGVPEQYF.

This clonotype came up many times. The V call is TRBV11-2, the J call TRBJ2-7; the match to TRBD1 covers 9 bases. The V gene's germline CDR1 is SGHAT and CDR2 FQNNGV. V was pared by 4 bases and J by 2 bases, with 9 bases of the junction left unmatched. This CDR3 spans 16 amino acids. CDR3 residues: CASSSSSGQGTYEQYF. The CDR3 bases are TGTGCCAGCAGCTCTTCCTCGGGACAGGGAACCTACGAGCAGTACTTC.

The chain uses TRBV7-8 and TRBJ2-2, with a tentative D call TRBD2 (6 bases). The CDR3 consists of 14 residues. V gave up 8 bases and J gave up 3 bases, with 13 bases separating them. Germline V gene sequence: CDR1 SGHVS, CDR2 FQNEAQ. The CDR3, as DNA: TGTGCCAGCCGCGGGGCGGCAGACACCGGGGAGCTGTTTTTT. Translated: CASRGAADTGELFF.

This clonotype was observed many times. The chain joins TRBV20-1 to TRBJ2-5, with 10 positions matching TRBD1. This CDR3 spans 15 amino acids. Germline CDR1 reads DFQATT; CDR2 reads SNEGSKA (reference sequence). J lost 5 bases, V lost 4 bases, and 10 bases had no gene match. The CDR3 region is CSANHPGTGDETQYF. CDR3 in DNA: TGCAGTGCTAACCACCCCGGGACAGGGGATGAGACCCAGTACTTC.

This clonotype was seen many times. This chain connects TRBV12-3 or TRBV12-4 to TRBJ2-7; either TRBD1 or TRBD2 may fit D (5 bases each). The CDR3 contains 14 residues. The V end lost 3 bases, the J end lost 6 bases, and 15 bases lay between the germline ends. Written as DNA, the CDR3 is TGTGCCAGCAGTTTCCGGGGAGAGGGGTTCGAGCAGTACTTC. Residues: CASSFRGEGFEQYF.

In its sample, this clonotype was seen many times. This chain connects TRBV5-8 to TRBJ2-5, with D unclear. In germline, CDR1 is SGHTS, CDR2 YDEGEE. This CDR3 region has 14 residues. V gave up 0 bases and J gave up 8 bases, with 14 bases separating them. CDR3: CASSLAGGESTQYF. In nucleotides, the CDR3 is TGTGCCAGCAGCTTGGCCGGTGGGGAAAGTACCCAGTACTTC.

The gene calls are TRBV10-3 and TRBJ2-1; 10 bases agree with TRBD2. V was clipped by 5 bases and J by 8 bases; unmatched bases: 9. This CDR3 comprises 15 residues. Germline V gene sequence: CDR1 ENHRY, CDR2 SYGVKD. CDR3 DNA: TGTGCCATCAGTCGAAGAAGGCTAGCGGGAGATGAGCAGTTCTTC. Residues: CAISRRRLAGDEQFF.

As to this clonotype: This could be a read error, since a much larger clone is one nucleotide away. The V and J genes are TRBV10-3 and TRBJ2-7; D is undetermined. Deletions cut 3 bases from V and 0 bases from J, with 3 bases between. CDR1 and CDR2 from the germline V gene are ENHRY and SYGVKD. CDR3 length: 12 amino acids. The DNA for the CDR3 is TGTGCCATCAGTGAAAACTCCTACGAGCAGTACTTC. It specifies CAISENSYEQYF.

J is TRBJ2-7 and V is TRBV7-8, with TRBD2 identical over 10 bases. The CDR3 spans 14 residues. CDR1 and CDR2 (germline): SGHVS, FQNEAQ. J lost 5 bases, V lost 5 bases, and 6 bases had no gene match. CDR3 in DNA: TGTGCCAGCAGCGGGTTAGCGGGAGGACACGAGCAGTACTTC. This codes for CASSGLAGGHEQYF. Full variable domain (rest looked up from reference TRBV7-8 and TRBJ2-7): GAGVSQSPRYKVAKRGQDVALRCDPISGHVSLFWYQQALGQGPEFLTYFQNEAQLDKSGLPSDRFFAERPEGSVSTLKIQRTQQEDSAVYLCASSGLAGGHEQYFGPGTRLTVT.

Many counts were recorded for this clonotype. V is TRBV7-6 and J is TRBJ2-5; 12 bases agree with TRBD2. J lost 5 bases, V lost 1 base, and 5 bases had no gene match. There are 16 residues in the CDR3. Per the germline V gene, CDR1 is SGHVS and CDR2 is FNYEAQ. The CDR3 nucleotides read TGTGCCAGCAGCTTAGAGACTAGCGGGAGTGGGGAGACCCAGTACTTC. The encoded protein is CASSLETSGSGETQYF.

This clonotype was detected ten times or more. V usage is TRBV24-1 and J usage is TRBJ2-7, with 8 nucleotides matching TRBD1. Germline CDR1 and CDR2: KGHDR and SFDVKD. This CDR3 region has 16 residues. After removal of 3 bases from V and 1 base from J, the junction contained 7 bases not matched to a gene. DNA of the CDR3: TGTGCCACCAGTGATCTTGGACAGGGAGGTTCCTACGAGCAGTACTTC. Protein product: CATSDLGQGGSYEQYF.

V is TRBV7-6 and J is TRBJ2-3, with unresolved D. Deletions cut 1 base from V and 5 bases from J, with 10 bases between. Germline V lookup: CDR1 SGHVS, CDR2 FNYEAQ. The CDR3 is made up of 14 amino acids. The CDR3 reads CASSLGPGGDTQYF. The DNA for the CDR3 is TGTGCCAGCAGCTTAGGGCCAGGTGGAGATACGCAGTATTTT. The full variable domain, with the rest looked up from reference TRBV7-6 and TRBJ2-3, is GAGVSQSPRYKVTKRGQDVALRCDPISGHVSLYWYRQALGQGPEFLTYFNYEAQQDKSGLPNDRFSAERPEGSISTLTIQRTEQRDSAMYRCASSLGPGGDTQYFGPGTRLTVL.

This clonotype was observed many times. The CDR3 DNA follows: TGTGCCACCAGTGATTTGCCAATGGGGGCAGGAGGTTACCGAGAAAAACTGTTTTTT. It is translated as CATSDLPMGAGGYREKLFF. The gene calls are TRBV24-1 and TRBJ1-4; a possible D gene is TRBD1 (6 bases). CDR1 is KGHDR, CDR2 SFDVKD, per germline. The CDR3 has 19 amino acids. The V end was cut by 0 bases, the J end by 8 bases, with 24 bases between.

This chain uses TRBV6-5 with TRBJ1-2, with 8 bases that match TRBD1. The CDR3 totals 16 residues. V gave up 2 bases and J gave up 7 bases; unmatched junction bases: 12. Per germline, CDR1 MNHEY and CDR2 SVGAGI. The CDR3 bases are TGTGCCAGCAGTTACACGGGGACAGGTGGCGTTGTTGGCTACACCTTC. This sequence encodes CASSYTGTGGVVGYTF.

This clonotype has ten or more counts. This CDR3 reads CASSLIRPGQVASYEQYF. As DNA, the CDR3 is TGTGCCAGCAGCTTAATCCGTCCGGGACAGGTCGCTTCCTACGAGCAGTACTTC. V is TRBV7-9 and J is TRBJ2-7, with 8 bases identical to TRBD1. The CDR3 is made up of 18 amino acids. The V and J ends lost 2 bases and 1 base, in that order; junction bases with no gene match: 13. Germline assignment: CDR1 SEHNR and CDR2 FQNEAQ (reference sequence).

This clonotype was detected many times. V gene TRBV7-2 combines with J gene TRBJ2-7; TRBD1 matches at 9 bases. In germline, CDR1 is SGHTA, CDR2 FQGNSA. This CDR3 region has 13 residues. V was pared by 6 bases and J by 6 bases, with 6 bases of the junction left unmatched. The CDR3 loop is CASSVTGGGEQYF. CDR3 coding DNA: TGTGCCAGCAGTGTAACAGGGGGCGGCGAGCAGTACTTC.

This clonotype was observed many times. The CDR3 DNA reads as TGTGCCAGCAGGCCCCCAGATTCCTACGAGCAGTACTTC. Translating gives CASRPPDSYEQYF. The chain carries TRBV6-5 and TRBJ2-7; D not certain. V lost 6 bases, J lost 1 base, and 10 bases lay in between. Germline CDR1 reads MNHEY; CDR2 reads SVGAGI. CDR3 length equals 13 residues.

This clonotype was seen ten or more times. This chain connects TRBV20-1 to TRBJ2-5, with 9 nucleotides matching TRBD1. Germline V gives CDR1 DFQATT, CDR2 SNEGSKA (reference sequence). The CDR3 totals 14 residues. The CDR3 sequence: CSLISGTGRETQYF. The DNA for the CDR3 is TGCAGCCTAATATCCGGGACAGGGCGAGAGACCCAGTACTTC.

This chain connects TRBV7-9 to TRBJ1-2; tentative D call: TRBD1 (6 bases). The CDR3 is 15 residues long. CDR1 is SEHNR, CDR2 FQNEAQ, per germline (reference sequence). V lost 1 base to trimming and J lost 6 bases, with 15 bases between them. The CDR3 region is CASSLGAGEDHGYTF. The CDR3 coding sequence is TGTGCCAGCAGCTTAGGGGCAGGGGAGGATCATGGCTACACCTTC. Full variable domain (remainder filled in from reference TRBV7-9 and TRBJ1-2): DTGVSQNPRHKITKRGQNVTFRCDPISEHNRLYWYRQTLGQGPEFLTYFQNEAQLEKSRLLSDRFSAERPKGSFSTLEIQRTEQGDSAMYLCASSLGAGEDHGYTFGSGTRLTVV.

This clonotype has at least ten counts. The chain joins TRBV7-9 to TRBJ1-2; TRBD1 might be the D (5 bases). Trimming took off 3 bases at V and 4 bases at J, with 12 bases between the two ends. The CDR3 sequence is 14 residues long. CDR1 and CDR2 from the germline V gene are SEHNR and FQNEAQ (reference sequence). CDR3 in amino acids: CASSLDLGPYGYTF. In nucleotides, the CDR3 is TGTGCCAGCAGCTTGGACTTGGGGCCCTATGGCTACACCTTC.